This record looks at one TCR beta chain sequence and its context. Data came from immunoSEQ multiplex PCR; TCRdb stores just in-frame clones and leaves some out. The sample lists roughly 160,000 clones, 81% occurring once. The V gene's germline CDR1 is SGHVS and CDR2 FNYEAQ. The CDR3 runs 14 residues. The V and J ends lost 5 bases and 1 base respectively, with 11 bases between them. This specimen comes from a study of blood T cell repertoires in COVID-19. About the study: Both acute and convalescent COVID-19 samples were obtained from the United States, Italy and Spain.

The TCR originated in a woman aged 40 to 49 with acute COVID-19. Sequencing was performed on PBMCs or T cells enriched from blood (not recorded which). J is TRBJ1-1 and V is TRBV7-6, with TRBD1 as a possible D gene (6 bases). The CDR3 region has the DNA TGTGCCAGCAGCATGGACAGCGCGAACACTGAAGCTTTCTTT. This gives the protein CASSMDSANTEAFF. Complete variable domain (other parts from reference TRBV7-6 and TRBJ1-1): GAGVSQSPRYKVTKRGQDVALRCDPISGHVSLYWYRQALGQGPEFLTYFNYEAQQDKSGLPNDRFSAERPEGSISTLTIQRTEQRDSAMYRCASSMDSANTEAFFGQGTRLTVV.